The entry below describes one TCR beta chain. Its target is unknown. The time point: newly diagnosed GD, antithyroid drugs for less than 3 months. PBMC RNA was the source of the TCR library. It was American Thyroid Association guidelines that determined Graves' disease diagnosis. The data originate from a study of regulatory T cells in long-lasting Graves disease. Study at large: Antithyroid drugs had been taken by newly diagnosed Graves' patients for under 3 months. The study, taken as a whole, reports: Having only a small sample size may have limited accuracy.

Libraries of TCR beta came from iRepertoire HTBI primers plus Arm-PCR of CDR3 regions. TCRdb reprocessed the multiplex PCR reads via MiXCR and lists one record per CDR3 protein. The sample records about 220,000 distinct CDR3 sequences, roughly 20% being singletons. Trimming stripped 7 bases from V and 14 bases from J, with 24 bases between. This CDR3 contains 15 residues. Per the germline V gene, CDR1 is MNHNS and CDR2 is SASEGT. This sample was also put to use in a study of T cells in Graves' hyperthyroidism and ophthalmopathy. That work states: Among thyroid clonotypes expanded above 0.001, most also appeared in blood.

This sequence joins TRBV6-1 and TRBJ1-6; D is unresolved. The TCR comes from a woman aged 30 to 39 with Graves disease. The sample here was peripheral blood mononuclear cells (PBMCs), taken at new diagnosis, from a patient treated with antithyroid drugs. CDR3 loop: CASTSDRFPTRALHF. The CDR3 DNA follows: TGTGCCAGCACCTCCGACCGGTTTCCCACCCGTGCCCTCCACTTT.